This passage covers 17 T cell receptor beta chains from one sample sequenced in a study of early T cells in non-severe SARS-CoV-2 infection. Via MiXCR, TCRdb re-called the 5' RACE reads, giving one row per CDR3 protein. The sample has approximately 97,000 distinct CDR3 sequences, around 10% seen once; the top ten hold less than 5.5%. The sample was whole blood, taken at baseline. These receptors all come from an adult who was a healthcare worker with PCR-confirmed SARS-CoV-2 infection or an uninfected control (not recorded which).

This clonotype was seen more than once but under ten times. The chain employs TRBV3-1 and TRBJ2-7; D gene unclear. The V end was cut by 3 bases, the J end by 5 bases, with 5 bases between. Germline lookup yields CDR1 LGHDT and CDR2 YNNKEL (reference sequence). The CDR3 totals 11 residues. DNA of the CDR3: TGTGCCAGCAGCCAGGGTGACGAGCAGTACTTC. The encoded protein is CASSQGDEQYF.

This clonotype was recorded at least ten times. The chain has TRBV29-1 and TRBJ1-1; 8 bases match TRBD1. The V gene end was trimmed by 5 bases and the J gene end by 6 bases; junction bases not matched to a gene: 2. This CDR3 has 11 amino acids. Germline V CDR1 and CDR2: SQVTM, ANQGSEA. In DNA form, the CDR3 reads TGCAGCGTTACAGGGGGATCTGAAGCTTTCTTT. Translated, it gives CSVTGGSEAFF.

This clonotype was counted between two and nine times. The chain links TRBV13 to TRBJ2-1; 11 positions agree with TRBD2. J lost 6 bases, V lost 4 bases, and 11 bases had no gene match. This CDR3 comprises 17 residues. Germline V gene sequence: CDR1 PRHDT, CDR2 FYEKMQ (reference sequence). DNA of the CDR3: TGTGCCAGCAGCTCACGCCGTAGCGGGAGGGCCATCAATGAGCAGTTCTTC. It yields the protein CASSSRRSGRAINEQFF.

CDR3 sequence (DNA): TGTGCCAGCAGCTTATTAGGAGGGGAGACCTATGGCTACACCTTC. Translation gives CASSLLGGETYGYTF. V usage is TRBV11-2 and J usage is TRBJ1-2; D may be TRBD1 (5 bases). With 2 bases removed from V and 4 bases from J, the gap between germline ends came to 14 bases. The CDR3 contains 15 residues. Germline assignment: CDR1 SGHAT and CDR2 FQNNGV. Looking up the rest from reference TRBV11-2 and TRBJ1-2 gives the full variable domain: EAGVAQSPRYKIIEKRQSVAFWCNPISGHATLYWYQQILGQGPKLLIQFQNNGVVDDSQLPKDRFSAERLKGVDSTLKIQPAKLEDSAVYLCASSLLGGETYGYTFGSGTRLTVV.

This clonotype showed up just a few times. V gene TRBV4-2 combines with J gene TRBJ1-2; D is possibly TRBD1 (5 bases). CDR3 length: 16 residues. The germline CDR1 and CDR2 sequences are LGHNA and YNFKEQ. V was trimmed by 0 bases and J by 0 bases, leaving 11 bases between them. The CDR3 coding sequence is TGTGCCAGCAGCCAAGAGAGACAGCTGACTAACTATGGCTACACCTTC. Translating gives CASSQERQLTNYGYTF.

This clonotype was seen more than once but under ten times. The V gene is TRBV19, the J gene TRBJ2-1; 7 positions match TRBD2. The CDR3 has 15 amino acids. Germline lookup yields CDR1 LNHDA and CDR2 SQIVND (reference sequence). Germline trimming cut 3 bases from V and 8 bases from J; bases unmatched to any gene: 10. The CDR3 loop is CASSISGVFSDEQFF. CDR3 in DNA: TGTGCCAGTAGTATCAGCGGGGTATTTTCTGATGAGCAGTTCTTC.

This clonotype was counted between two and nine times. The chain is built from TRBV7-3 and TRBJ1-2; D is uncertain. The germline gives CDR1 SGHTA, CDR2 FQGTGA. This CDR3 has 14 residues. Deletions cut 5 bases from V and 0 bases from J, with 10 bases between. The CDR3 here is CASSPAPTNYGYTF. The CDR3 DNA sequence: TGTGCCAGCAGCCCCGCACCCACTAACTATGGCTACACCTTC.

This clonotype was found many times. The chain combines TRBV24-1 with TRBJ1-2; D is undetermined. Germline V gives CDR1 KGHDR, CDR2 SFDVKD. The CDR3 runs 12 residues. V was cut by 3 bases and J by 4 bases, with 5 bases left in between. The CDR3 sequence: CATSDETYGYTF. The CDR3 DNA is TGTGCCACCAGTGATGAGACCTATGGCTACACCTTC.

The V call is TRBV20-1, the J call TRBJ2-4; D possibly uses TRBD1 or TRBD2 (6 bases each). The germline V gene encodes CDR1 DFQATT and CDR2 SNEGSKA (reference sequence). This CDR3 comprises 16 residues. V was clipped by 3 bases and J by 3 bases, with 18 bases between them. The CDR3: CSASPLIGGGKNIQYF. The CDR3 DNA reads as TGCAGTGCTAGCCCTTTAATCGGAGGGGGCAAAAACATTCAGTACTTC.

This clonotype appeared a few times. The chain couples TRBV15 to TRBJ2-1, with TRBD2 identical over 7 bases. V was pared by 8 bases and J by 4 bases, with 8 bases of the junction left unmatched. The length of the CDR3 is 14 residues. Germline V gene data show CDR1 as LNHNV and CDR2 as YYDKDF (reference sequence). For the CDR3, the DNA is TGTGCCACCCAGATGGGCGGGAGTTACAATGAGCAGTTCTTC. Its translation is CATQMGGSYNEQFF.

This clonotype was recorded at least ten times. V and J are TRBV7-9 and TRBJ1-2, with TRBD1 identical over 7 bases. Germline CDR1 and CDR2: SEHNR and FQNEAQ (reference sequence). Trimming cost V 3 bases and J 4 bases; bases outside gene matches: 5. The CDR3 runs to 14 residues. The CDR3 DNA reads TGTGCCAGCAGCTTGGGGACAGAGCGCTATGGCTACACCTTC. Translating gives CASSLGTERYGYTF. The entire variable domain, with the rest obtained from reference TRBV7-9 and TRBJ1-2, is as follows: DTGVSQNPRHKITKRGQNVTFRCDPISEHNRLYWYRQTLGQGPEFLTYFQNEAQLEKSRLLSDRFSAERPKGSFSTLEIQRTEQGDSAMYLCASSLGTERYGYTFGSGTRLTVV.

The chain is built from TRBV4-1 and TRBJ2-3; D not certain. In germline, CDR1 is MGHRA, CDR2 YSYEKL. This CDR3 is 14 amino acids long. The V gene lost 0 bases and the J gene lost 1 base, with 5 bases spanning the gap. The CDR3 DNA follows: TGCGCCAGCAGCCAAGATTCCGGCACAGATACGCAGTATTTT. Translation gives CASSQDSGTDTQYF.

This clonotype was recorded many times. The V call is TRBV20-1, the J call TRBJ2-3, with D unclear. The CDR3 covers 11 residues. Germline V gene data show CDR1 as DFQATT and CDR2 as SNEGSKA (reference sequence). CDR3 residues: CRMETTDTQYF. DNA of the CDR3: TGCAGGATGGAGACCACAGATACGCAGTATTTT.

This clonotype has only a few counts. The chain uses TRBV5-8 and TRBJ1-6; tentatively, D is TRBD1 (6 bases). V shed 7 bases and J shed 3 bases, with 11 bases lying between them. Germline V gene data show CDR1 as SGHTS and CDR2 as YDEGEE. This CDR3 comprises 14 residues. In DNA form, the CDR3 reads TGTGCCAGCGGGGGGACATACTATAATTCACCCCTCCACTTT. Translating gives CASGGTYYNSPLHF.

There are a few counts of this clonotype. The chain recombines TRBV5-1 with TRBJ2-3; 8 bases are a match to TRBD1. CDR1 and CDR2 from the germline V gene are SGHRS and YFSETQ. This CDR3 is built from 18 residues. The V gene end was trimmed by 2 bases and the J gene end by 0 bases; junction bases not matched to a gene: 11. CDR3 DNA: TGCGCCAGCAGCTTACCCCCGTCGACAGGGGCTAGCACAGATACGCAGTATTTT. It translates to CASSLPPSTGASTDTQYF.

This clonotype has a count of ten or more. CDR3 loop: CASSLDSVEAFF. The CDR3 DNA follows: TGTGCCAGCAGCCTGGACTCGGTTGAAGCTTTCTTT. J is TRBJ1-1 and V is TRBV5-8; no clear D. The germline V gene encodes CDR1 SGHTS and CDR2 YDEGEE. There are 12 residues in the CDR3. V was trimmed by 4 bases and J by 7 bases, leaving 11 bases between them.

This clonotype appeared a few times. The rearrangement joins TRBV2 to TRBJ2-3, with 10 bases matching TRBD2. CDR3 length: 14 residues. Losses at the gene ends were 11 bases for V and 2 bases for J; bases not matched to a gene: 7. CDR1 is SNHLY, CDR2 FYNNEI, per germline. The CDR3 nucleotides are TGTGCCGCCAAGCGGGAGGGAGACACAGATACGCAGTATTTT. This translates into CAAKREGDTDTQYF.